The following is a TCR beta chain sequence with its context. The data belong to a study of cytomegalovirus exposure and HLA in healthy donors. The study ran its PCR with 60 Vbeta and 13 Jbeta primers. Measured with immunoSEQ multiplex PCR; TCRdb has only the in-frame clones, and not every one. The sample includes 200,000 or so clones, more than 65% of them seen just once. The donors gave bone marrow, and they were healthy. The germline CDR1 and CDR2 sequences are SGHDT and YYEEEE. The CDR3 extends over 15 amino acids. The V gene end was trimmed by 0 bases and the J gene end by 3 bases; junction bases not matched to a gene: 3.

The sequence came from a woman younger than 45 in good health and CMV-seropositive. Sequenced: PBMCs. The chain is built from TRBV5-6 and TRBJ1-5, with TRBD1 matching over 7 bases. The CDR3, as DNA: TGTGCCAGCAGCTTGGGGACAGGTTCCAATCAGCCCCAGCATTTT. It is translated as CASSLGTGSNQPQHF.